This T cell receptor beta chain appears in the sequencing data of a study of PD-1 blockade in classical Hodgkin lymphoma. Whole-study findings and limits: Those achieving complete response showed baseline diversity like newly diagnosed patients. Reasons behind the repertoire differences stay unclear, perhaps disease activity or earlier therapy.

Looked up from germline, CDR1 is KGHSH and CDR2 is LQKENI. The CDR3 sequence is 17 residues long. V shed 3 bases and J shed 2 bases, with 16 bases lying between them. Remarks on this clone: What it binds is not known.

The repertoire was sequenced with immunoSEQ multiplex PCR; TCRdb's copy has only in-frame clones and lacks some. This sample yields about 85,000 clones, of which 90% are seen a single time; approximately 2.9% belongs to the top ten. Specified time point: cycle 4 day 1 (C4D1), after around six weeks of nivolumab. All patients experienced relapse after autologous stem cell transplantation, and brentuximab vedotin exposure was variable. The source was peripheral blood mononuclear cells (PBMCs), collected before the fourth cycle of nivolumab. V gene TRBV18 combines with J gene TRBJ2-2; D possibly uses TRBD1 or TRBD2 (6 bases each). The source is a human donor with classical Hodgkin lymphoma. The CDR3 reads CASSPKTAGGNTGELFF. Written as DNA, the CDR3 is TGTGCCAGCTCACCGAAAACGGCCGGGGGCAACACCGGGGAGCTGTTTTTT.